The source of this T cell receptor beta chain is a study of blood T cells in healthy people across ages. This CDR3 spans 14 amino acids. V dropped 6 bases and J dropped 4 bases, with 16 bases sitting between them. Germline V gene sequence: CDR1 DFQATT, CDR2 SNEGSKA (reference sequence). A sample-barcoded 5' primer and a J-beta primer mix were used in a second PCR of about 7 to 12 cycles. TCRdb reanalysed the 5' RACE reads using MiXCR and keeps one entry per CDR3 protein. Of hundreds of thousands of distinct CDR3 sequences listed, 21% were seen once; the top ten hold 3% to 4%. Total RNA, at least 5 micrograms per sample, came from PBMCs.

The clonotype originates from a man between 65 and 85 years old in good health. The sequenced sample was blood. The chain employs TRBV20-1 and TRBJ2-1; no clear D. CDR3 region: CSAPLVQSYNEQFF. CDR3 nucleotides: TGCAGTGCCCCCCTGGTTCAATCTTACAATGAGCAGTTCTTC.